This T cell receptor beta chain comes out of a study of human T cells and chemical hapten exposure. Study-wide background: Sensitization was performed using 2% DPC on an approximately 2 cm by approximately 2 cm upper inner arm skin site. Patch tests put 0.01% DPC on the upper back, read at 6 days.

MiXCR was run by TCRdb on the RACE reads, yielding one entry per CDR3 protein. The sample lists 27,000 or so distinct CDR3 sequences; nearly 6% were seen once. The CDR3 totals 16 residues. The trim removed 3 bases at V and 4 bases at J, leaving 6 bases unmatched. Looked up from germline, CDR1 is KGHSH and CDR2 is LQKENI. About this clonotype: The antigen is unknown.

The time point here: patch test 3, about 24 weeks after DPC sensitization. Treatment defined: therapeutic diphenylcyclopropenone sensitization with weekly scalp DPC. Researchers sampled blood before each patch test went on. Study-wide results and caveats: Significantly more large CDR3 similarity clusters were formed by expanded TCRs than by controls.

The TCR originated in a man under 40 with alopecia areata. Some clones in this sample may be carry-over from other donors' samples. V gene TRBV18 combines with J gene TRBJ2-3, with 11 bases fitting TRBD2. The input for sequencing was whole blood, taken in connection with sensitization to the hapten diphenylcyclopropenone (DPC). The DNA of the CDR3 is TGTGCCAGCTCACCCTCGACTAGCGGGAACGCAGATACGCAGTATTTT. Amino acids: CASSPSTSGNADTQYF.